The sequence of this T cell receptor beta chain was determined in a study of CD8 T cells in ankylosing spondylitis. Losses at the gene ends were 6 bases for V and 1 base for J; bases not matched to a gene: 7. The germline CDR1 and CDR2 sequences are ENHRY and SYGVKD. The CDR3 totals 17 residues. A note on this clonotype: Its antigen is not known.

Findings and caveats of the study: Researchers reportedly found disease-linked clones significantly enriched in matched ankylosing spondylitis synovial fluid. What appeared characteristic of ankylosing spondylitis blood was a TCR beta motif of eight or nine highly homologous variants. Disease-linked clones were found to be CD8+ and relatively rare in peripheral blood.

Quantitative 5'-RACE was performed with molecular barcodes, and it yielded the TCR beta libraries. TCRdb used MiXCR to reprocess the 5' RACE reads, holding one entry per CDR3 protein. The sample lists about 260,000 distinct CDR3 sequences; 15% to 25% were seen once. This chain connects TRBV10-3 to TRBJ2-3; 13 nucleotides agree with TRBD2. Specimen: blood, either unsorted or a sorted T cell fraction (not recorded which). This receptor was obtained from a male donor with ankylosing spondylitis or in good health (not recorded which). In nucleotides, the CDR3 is TGTGCCATCAGCGGGACTAGCGGGACCGCCCGCACAGATACGCAGTATTTT. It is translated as CAISGTSGTARTDTQYF.